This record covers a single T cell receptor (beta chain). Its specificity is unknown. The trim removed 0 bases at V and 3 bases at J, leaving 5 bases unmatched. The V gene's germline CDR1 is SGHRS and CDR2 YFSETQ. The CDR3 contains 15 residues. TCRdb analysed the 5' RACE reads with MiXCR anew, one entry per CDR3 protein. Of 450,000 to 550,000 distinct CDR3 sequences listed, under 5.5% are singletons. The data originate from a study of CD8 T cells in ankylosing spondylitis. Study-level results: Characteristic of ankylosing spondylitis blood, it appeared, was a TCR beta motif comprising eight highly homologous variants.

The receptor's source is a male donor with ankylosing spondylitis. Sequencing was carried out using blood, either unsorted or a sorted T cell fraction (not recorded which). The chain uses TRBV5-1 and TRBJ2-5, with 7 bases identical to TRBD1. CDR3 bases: TGCGCCAGCAGCTTGGCCCGAGGGGGCGAAGAGACCCAGTACTTC. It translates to CASSLARGGEETQYF.